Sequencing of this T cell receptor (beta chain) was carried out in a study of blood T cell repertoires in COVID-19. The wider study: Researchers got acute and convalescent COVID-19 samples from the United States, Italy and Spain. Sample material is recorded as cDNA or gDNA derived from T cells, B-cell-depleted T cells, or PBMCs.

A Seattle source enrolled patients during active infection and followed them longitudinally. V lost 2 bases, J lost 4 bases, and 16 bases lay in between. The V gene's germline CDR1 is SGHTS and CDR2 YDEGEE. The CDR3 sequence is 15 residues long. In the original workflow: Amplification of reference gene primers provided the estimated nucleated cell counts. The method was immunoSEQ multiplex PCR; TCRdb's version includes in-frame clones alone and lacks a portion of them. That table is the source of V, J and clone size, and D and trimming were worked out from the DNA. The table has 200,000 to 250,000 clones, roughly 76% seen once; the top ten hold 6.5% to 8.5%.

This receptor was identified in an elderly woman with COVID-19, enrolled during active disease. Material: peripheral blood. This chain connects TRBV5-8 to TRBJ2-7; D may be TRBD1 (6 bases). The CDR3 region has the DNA TGTGCCAGCAGCTTAACAGGGTCGGTTGGGTACGAGCAGTACTTC. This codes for CASSLTGSVGYEQYF.